Shown below are 8 T cell receptor beta chains from a single sample sequenced in a study of early T cells in non-severe SARS-CoV-2 infection. TCRdb re-analysed the 5' RACE reads in MiXCR, keeping a single row per CDR3 protein. Of 20,000 to 25,000 distinct CDR3 sequences listed, 5.7% are singletons. This sample comprised whole blood, obtained at baseline. The receptors shown here come from an adult who was a healthcare worker with PCR-confirmed SARS-CoV-2 infection or an uninfected control (not recorded which).

This clonotype was detected ten times or more. J is TRBJ1-1 and V is TRBV12-3 or TRBV12-4, with D possibly being TRBD1 (5 bases). The V end was cut by 6 bases, the J end by 0 bases, with 11 bases between. The CDR3 is 14 amino acids. The DNA of the CDR3 is TGTGCCAGCAGAGGTAGGACACTGAACACTGAAGCTTTCTTT. Its protein product is CASRGRTLNTEAFF.

This clonotype was counted only a few times. This chain links TRBV19 with TRBJ2-7; tentative D call: TRBD1 (6 bases). Germline-derived CDR1 and CDR2 are LNHDA and SQIVND (reference sequence). CDR3 length equals 13 residues. The V end lost 5 bases, the J end lost 3 bases, and 11 bases lay between the germline ends. CDR3 protein: CASSELRGYEQYF. DNA of the CDR3: TGTGCCAGTAGTGAACTCAGGGGCTACGAGCAGTACTTC.

This clonotype has only a few counts. J is TRBJ2-7 and V is TRBV15; D unclear. The CDR3 length is 15 residues. Looked up from germline, CDR1 is LNHNV and CDR2 is YYDKDF (reference sequence). V lost 0 bases, J lost 3 bases, and 12 bases lay in between. The CDR3 DNA reads TGTGCCACCAGCAGAGATCTCGAAGGGAACTACGAGCAGTACTTC. Protein: CATSRDLEGNYEQYF.

V usage is TRBV30 and J usage is TRBJ1-5; D is possibly TRBD1 (5 bases). The germline V gene has CDR1 GTSNPN and CDR2 SVGIG (reference sequence). V lost 2 bases, J lost 0 bases, and 5 bases lay in between. The CDR3 has 13 residues. The CDR3 is CAWSQGSNQPQHF. The CDR3 DNA is TGTGCCTGGAGTCAGGGTAGCAATCAGCCCCAGCATTTT. Variable domain in full (rest from reference TRBV30 and TRBJ1-5): SQTIHQWPATLVQPVGSPLSLECTVEGTSNPNLYWYRQAAGRGLQLLFYSVGIGQISSEVPQNLSASRPQDRQFILSSKKLLLSDSGFYLCAWSQGSNQPQHFGDGTRLSIL.

This clonotype was counted many times. V is TRBV7-6 and J is TRBJ2-3, with D unresolved. This CDR3 spans 14 amino acids. V shed 3 bases and J shed 4 bases, with 11 bases lying between them. Per the germline V gene, CDR1 is SGHVS and CDR2 is FNYEAQ. CDR3 nucleotide sequence: TGTGCCAGCAGCTTGTTAACCCGGGCAGATACGCAGTATTTT. This codes for CASSLLTRADTQYF.

This clonotype was seen many times. This chain uses TRBV12-3 or TRBV12-4 with TRBJ1-2; 7 nucleotides agree with TRBD1. This CDR3 contains 17 residues. The junction had 14 bases not matched to a gene; V was cut back by 3 bases and J by 4 bases. The CDR3 DNA reads as TGTGCCAGCAGTTTCGTGACAGGGCAACGGTACCTCTATGGCTACACCTTC. This encodes CASSFVTGQRYLYGYTF.

This clonotype occurred a few times. The DNA for the CDR3 is TGTGCCAGCAGTTCACAGGGGGCGCATGGCTACACCTTC. This translates into CASSSQGAHGYTF. The chain links TRBV3-1 to TRBJ1-2; 9 bases line up with TRBD1. The CDR3 is 13 residues long. J gave up 6 bases and V 6 bases, and 5 bases lay outside the gene matches. Looked up from germline, CDR1 is LGHDT and CDR2 is YNNKEL (reference sequence).

This chain connects TRBV7-9 to TRBJ2-7, with 8 nucleotides matching TRBD2. Looked up from germline, CDR1 is SEHNR and CDR2 is FQNEAQ (reference sequence). V dropped 5 bases and J dropped 1; count of bases not matched to a gene: 4. This CDR3 has 14 amino acids. CDR3 in DNA: TGTGCCAGCAGCCCCGGGACTAGGTCCTACGAGCAGTACTTC. Encoded protein: CASSPGTRSYEQYF.